This T cell receptor beta chain is from a study of CD8+ T cells in alopecia areata. Study summary: Twice daily, treated patients received 5 to 10 mg of oral tofacitinib. Scoring of severity for treated patients was based on percentage of affected scalp area.

cDNA serving as the sequencing template came from extracted, reverse transcribed RNA. Only in-frame clones appear in the TCRdb table, and some are missing; sequencing was by immunoSEQ multiplex PCR. The repertoire holds 150,000 or so clones, about 51% seen once, with more than 15% in the top ten. Points on this clone: What it recognizes is unknown.

Treatment specified: oral pan-JAK inhibitor, 5-10 mg twice daily. Germline V lookup: CDR1 PRHDT, CDR2 FYEKMQ (reference sequence). V was clipped by 7 bases and J by 5 bases, with 14 bases between them. CDR3 length equals 13 residues. General study points: Greater clonality was observed in lesional scalp samples, especially alopecia totalis/universalis, versus normal scalp. The study also sequences resident alphabeta T cells of normal skin in scalp samples.

This receptor was identified in a human donor with alopecia areata. This chain connects TRBV13 to TRBJ1-2, with D uncertain. The material sequenced was CD8+ T cells sorted from blood, taken at week 4, from a patient treated with tofacitinib. The CDR3 DNA follows: TGTGCCAGCACCCCCCCGAAGACGTATGGCTACACCTTC. It specifies CASTPPKTYGYTF.